This T cell receptor beta chain was captured by sequencing in a study of cytomegalovirus exposure and HLA in healthy donors (dated by TCRdb to about 2017). About the study as a whole: A later analysis indicated that the 120 validation repertoires were generated on the platform also employed for the 600 to 750 repertoires of the first cohort. A separate validation cohort of some 130 different subjects was used in addition to the approximately 700-subject first cohort. The study was designed to test whether signatures of past pathogen exposure could be identified by cataloging public T cell receptors. To predict cytomegalovirus infection status, the study brought together high-throughput TCR immunosequencing, statistical association of individual TCRs with disease status, and machine learning. Broad study findings and their caveats: A later analysis found that TCRs clustered in the first cohort also tended to co-occur in the approximately 120 validation repertoires, with approximately 95% of cluster scores above 0. The authors suggested that the approach could potentially be generalized to other disease states and immunological phenotypes. A total of fewer than 200 TCR beta chains were listed by the study as associated with cytomegalovirus. In vitro tests confirmed that a few of the cytomegalovirus-associated TCR beta chains recognize cytomegalovirus antigens. The validation cohort had no HLA typing available for a later analysis, so co-occurrence within that cohort was assessed over all 130 or so repertoires. While some public TCRs were present in many individuals, most TCR sequences turned up only very rarely across donors. Cytomegalovirus status was reported to be diagnosed by the classifier with high specificity and sensitivity in both the original and validation cohorts.

A remark on this clone: This clone's antigen is unknown. No base quality information exists; no much larger clone differs at one position.

Separate from the approximately 670-subject first cohort, the validation cohort of some 130 subjects was the group to which the donors belonged. Library prep was done by the immunoSEQ multiplex PCR assay. The paper's data handling went like this. A statistical classification framework was built for diagnosing cytomegalovirus status from the catalog of TCR beta chain sequences. Sourced from immuneACCESS, this table was stored by TCRdb with only in-frame sequences that have V and J called. A share of the clones is absent; for the studies checked, an unresolved V gene accounts for under half, and the remainder has no known explanation. The V and J calls and clone size were taken over from that table, and D and trimming were inferred from the DNA. The sample table records about 160,000 clones; about 90% of these occur just once. 3% to 3.5% of the sample lies in the top ten. The CDR3 numbers 15 residues from cysteine through phenylalanine. The retained sequence is limited to the CDR3, 45 bases, with the frame set at the first base. Sequences SGHDN (CDR1) and FVKESK (CDR2) are obtained from the germline V gene. The trim is 1 base for V and 4 bases for J, with a gap of 11 bases between the germline ends.

Sequenced input: PBMCs. In this chain, TRBV14 is recombined with TRBJ2-1; the D segment could be TRBD2, given 6 matching bases. This sequence was found in a woman aged 18 to 35 in good health and CMV-seropositive. The CDR3 amino acid sequence is: CASSQGLDYYNEQFF. The base sequence is TGTGCCAGCAGCCAAGGACTGGACTATTACAATGAGCAGTTCTTC.